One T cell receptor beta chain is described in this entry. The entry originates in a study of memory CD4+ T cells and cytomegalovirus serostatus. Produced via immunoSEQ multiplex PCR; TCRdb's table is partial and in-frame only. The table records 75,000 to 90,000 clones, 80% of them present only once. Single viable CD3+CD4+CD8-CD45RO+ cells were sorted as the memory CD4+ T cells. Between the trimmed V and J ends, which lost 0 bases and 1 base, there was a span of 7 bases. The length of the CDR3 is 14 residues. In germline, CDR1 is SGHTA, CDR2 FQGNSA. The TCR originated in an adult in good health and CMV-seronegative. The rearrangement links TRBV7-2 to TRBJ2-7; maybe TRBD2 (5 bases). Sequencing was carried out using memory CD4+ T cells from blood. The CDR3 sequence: CASSLAPGSYEQYF. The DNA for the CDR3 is TGTGCCAGCAGCTTAGCGCCGGGGTCCTACGAGCAGTACTTC.